The clone carrying this T cell receptor beta chain has only a few counts. Unmatched junction bases numbered 3, after V lost 2 bases and J lost 0 bases. The length of the CDR3 is 15 residues. Looked up from germline, CDR1 is MNHEY and CDR2 is SVGAGI. The PCR contained 60 Vbeta and 13 Jbeta primers. Data came from immunoSEQ multiplex PCR; TCRdb stores just in-frame clones and leaves some out. Seen here are approximately 180,000 clones, about four fifths observed once, and the top ten hold about 2.7%. The data derive from a study of cytomegalovirus exposure and HLA in healthy donors. The sample taken for sequencing was PBMCs. This TCR was recovered from a male donor in good health and CMV-seronegative. The rearrangement joins TRBV6-5 to TRBJ1-1, with 7 bases that match TRBD1. CDR3 DNA: TGTGCCAGCAGTTACGGGGACAGCATGAACACTGAAGCTTTCTTT. It yields the protein CASSYGDSMNTEAFF.